This record covers a single TCR beta chain. Its antigen specificity is not known. Base-call qualities are not available, and no considerably larger clone is one nucleotide away. The junction shows trimming of 1 base on V and 4 bases on J, and the gene matches do not reach 3 bases of it. Counted from cysteine to phenylalanine, this CDR3 has 15 amino acids. The read is trimmed to its CDR3 DNA, 45 bases read in frame from base 1. Reading the germline V gene (reference sequence) gives CDR1 SEHNR and CDR2 FQNEAQ. The data originate from a study of shared clonotypes between healthy human individuals (dated by TCRdb to the early 2020s). Some background on the complete study: Three men and a couple of women, aged 18 to 49 years, made up the cohort. For each donor, CD4 naive and CD4 memory were each run on three plates, CD8 naive on two plates, and CD8 memory on one plate. To estimate repertoire size and how much clonotypes are shared between individuals, the study performed deep sequencing of blood TCR repertoires from 4 to 6 healthy adults. Leukapheresis yielded between about 0.94 and 8.9 billion PBMCs per donor. Libraries were prepared and TCR repertoires were sequenced by different laboratories using diverse techniques, in order to increase sequencing depth and limit assay-specific biases.

Using the deep immunoSEQ assay, multiplex PCR amplified TCR CDR3 regions from genomic DNA. For each cell subset, the extracted genomic DNA was distributed evenly across all wells of several immunoSEQ 96-well plates, and each plate served as one replicate. For sorted subsets, each replicate PCR was loaded with roughly 0.2 ug genomic DNA, equivalent to 25,000 to 35,000 T cell genomes. Purified libraries were measured with a Qubit 3.0 fluorometer, size-checked on a Bioanalyzer 2100, and measured again with the KAPA Library Quantification kit. Every immunoSEQ 96-well plate was sequenced on a dedicated single-read 150-cycle Illumina NextSeq 550 flow cell. As for the original processing: Because only junctional sequences without quality scores were contained in the immunoSEQ output, filtering matching that applied to full-length reads could not be performed. Sequences were annotated with PyIR, a Python wrapper for IgBLAST v1.9, and V/J genes and CDR3 were assigned using IMGT germline references. Reads with weak V/J assignments (E-value above 1e-6), missing CDR3, stop codons, out-of-frame junctions, or ambiguous translated residues were removed. A V3J clonotype was defined by an identical inferred V gene, J gene, and CDR3 amino acid sequence. The percentage overlap between two repertoires was calculated by dividing the number of shared unique clonotypes by the size of the smaller repertoire. Three approaches were used to assess repertoire richness: RTK rarefaction, the Chao1 estimator, and Recon v2.1 estimates of unobserved clonotypes. OLGA was used to compute generation probabilities for all TCRbeta clonotypes that the gDNA method yielded from four donors. Drawn from immuneACCESS, this table holds only the in-frame rearrangements with V and J called that TCRdb kept. Clones are partly lost; checked studies trace under half to an unresolved V gene and leave the rest unexplained. For V, J and clone size, that table is used; D and trimming come from the DNA. This sample gives around 1,900,000 clones in total; around 93% of them show up just once. More than 1.5% of the sample goes to the ten largest clones.

The paper's findings and limits, for the study overall: Sharing across several donors was observed for approximately 4.6% of naive CD4, over 3% of naive CD8, 2% to 2.5% of memory CD4, and 0.4% of memory CD8 clonotypes. Naive subsets generally had larger estimated clonotype richness than memory subsets. Rarefaction of sorted-subset datasets indicated incomplete sequencing despite the large sequencing depth. Higher generation probabilities were observed for clonotypes shared by all four sorted-subset donors than for non-shared clonotypes. Sampling was restricted to blood, and TCR repertoires in tissue are likely to differ from TCR repertoires in blood. Based on pairwise subsampling, the degree of clonotype sharing among donors was expected to be affected by sequencing depth. Because the study included only a small number of donors, the genetic and exposure-history diversity represented was limited.

For the CD8 naive samples, CD45RO-negative cells were positively selected for CCR7, yielding a CD45RA+CCR7+ population from which TemRA cells were excluded. Donors were healthy HIV-negative adults with no recently reported acute infections or vaccinations. All donors were Caucasian adults living in Nashville, Tennessee, USA. Blood was collected by leukapheresis, and PBMCs were isolated by Ficoll-Histopaque density gradient centrifugation and then cryopreserved in liquid nitrogen vapor phase. Analytical flow cytometry was used to check the purity and quantity of every magnetically sorted T cell population. Each sorted fraction had its genomic DNA isolated and then quantified by UV absorbance on a Nanodrop 2000c.

The sequence came from a man younger than 35 in good health. Some clones in this sample may be carry-over from other donors' samples. The chain employs TRBV7-9 and TRBJ2-1; 8 central bases correspond to TRBD1. The material sequenced was naive CD8+ T cells from PBMCs. Interpreted using the paper, the cell subset or site label stands for: CD45RA+CCR7+. CDR3 protein: CASSLVRGLYNEQFF. The DNA reads TGTGCCAGCAGCTTAGTCAGGGGGCTATACAATGAGCAGTTCTTC.